These 10 T cell receptor beta chains came from one sample sequenced in a study of T-cell memory formation after mild COVID-19 (dated by TCRdb to the early 2020s). Library construction relied on 5' RACE. Sequencing used an Illumina NovaSeq 6000. TCRdb reran the public reads through fastp at Q25 and MiXCR, keeping productive beta chains. Each entry is one CDR3 protein sequence, shown with its most common DNA and genes. The table for this sample lists approximately 290,000 distinct CDR3 sequences; approximately 19% of them were counted only once. About 21% of the sample comes from the top ten. The sample was PBMCs or a T cell subset sorted from them (not recorded which). These receptors were obtained from a man in his late teens or twenties who had mild COVID-19 (a few samples of this study predate the infection). The sample titles of this study are shuffled in the database, so cell type and time point are left out; the donor was told from shared clones.

J is TRBJ2-5 and V is TRBV4-1, with D possibly TRBD2 on 5 matching bases. Germline assignment: CDR1 MGHRA and CDR2 YSYEKL. This CDR3 spans 15 amino acids. V lost 1 base and J lost 5, with 14 bases in between. CDR3 sequence reads: CASSQVSGVDETQYF. For the CDR3, the DNA is TGCGCCAGCAGCCAAGTTTCCGGGGTGGATGAGACCCAGTACTTC.

The chain uses TRBV10-3 and TRBJ1-6; D is ambiguous. V was clipped by 6 bases and J by 8 bases, with 8 bases between them. The germline gives CDR1 ENHRY, CDR2 SYGVKD. The CDR3 sequence is 12 residues long. As DNA, the CDR3 is TGTGCCATCAGCGAGGTGGATTCACCCCTCCACTTT. This sequence encodes CAISEVDSPLHF.

There are many counts of this clonotype. V gene TRBV12-3 or TRBV12-4 combines with J gene TRBJ1-6, with D unresolved. V gave up 3 bases and J gave up 9 bases, with 9 bases separating them. The CDR3 runs to 13 residues. This CDR3 is CASSLEGGSPLHF. CDR3 nucleotide sequence: TGTGCCAGCAGTTTGGAGGGAGGTTCACCCCTCCACTTT.

V is TRBV25-1 and J is TRBJ1-2, with TRBD1 as a possible D gene (6 bases). The CDR3 sequence is 14 residues long. Between the trimmed V and J ends, which lost 5 bases and 5 bases, there was a span of 15 bases. Germline values: CDR1 MGHDK, CDR2 SYGVNS. Written as DNA, the CDR3 is TGTGCCAGCAGTCGCCTTGGGGGCCGGTATGGCTACACCTTC. Translating it yields CASSRLGGRYGYTF.

The V call is TRBV7-2, the J call TRBJ1-2; 7 bases fit TRBD1. CDR1 and CDR2 (germline): SGHTA, FQGNSA. The CDR3 runs to 13 residues. V dropped 5 bases and J dropped 6; count of bases not matched to a gene: 6. CDR3 sequence: CASSPGQENGYTF. CDR3 bases: TGTGCCAGCAGCCCAGGACAGGAGAATGGCTACACCTTC.

This chain connects TRBV25-1 to TRBJ2-1; 8 nucleotides match TRBD2. Looked up from germline, CDR1 is MGHDK and CDR2 is SYGVNS. Trimming cost V 1 base and J 7 bases; bases outside gene matches: 6. This CDR3 has 15 residues. In DNA, the CDR3 is TGTGCCAGCAGTGAATCCCGGGGGGGGCGGAATGAGCAGTTCTTC. Its translation is CASSESRGGRNEQFF. Looking up the rest from reference TRBV25-1 and TRBJ2-1 gives the full variable domain: EADIYQTPRYLVIGTGKKITLECSQTMGHDKMYWYQQDPGMELHLIHYSYGVNSTEKGDLSSESTVSRIRTEHFPLTLESARPSHTSQYLCASSESRGGRNEQFFGPGTRLTVL.

The V gene is TRBV6-5, the J gene TRBJ1-1; D is ambiguous. V was shortened by 2 bases and J by 5 bases, with 15 bases between the two germline ends. Germline values: CDR1 MNHEY, CDR2 SVGAGI. This CDR3 spans 15 amino acids. The chain's CDR3 is CASSYASGGGTEAFF. CDR3 coding DNA: TGTGCCAGCAGTTACGCCTCGGGAGGCGGGACTGAAGCTTTCTTT.

The chain joins TRBV20-1 to TRBJ2-1; D not resolved. This CDR3 has 12 residues. Germline V gene lookup returns CDR1 DFQATT and CDR2 SNEGSKA (reference sequence). V lost 3 bases to trimming and J lost 8 bases, with 11 bases between them. Here the CDR3 DNA reads TGCAGTGCTAGTGCGCCTGACGATGAGCAGTTCTTC. Its protein product is CSASAPDDEQFF.

A few counts support this clonotype. CDR3 in DNA: TGTGCCAGCAGCCATTTTGGGGGGGCTGGGACAGATACGCAGTATTTT. It is translated as CASSHFGGAGTDTQYF. The chain carries TRBV11-2 and TRBJ2-3, with a weak D call TRBD2 (7 bases). The CDR3 sequence is 16 residues long. Trimming removed 5 bases at V and 3 bases at J, with 18 bases between. In germline, CDR1 is SGHAT, CDR2 FQNNGV.

Only a few counts were recorded for this clonotype. The gene calls are TRBV30 and TRBJ1-5; D gene unclear. The CDR3 spans 13 residues. Germline V lookup: CDR1 GTSNPN, CDR2 SVGIG (reference sequence). Trimming left V 2 bases short and J 7 bases short, with 12 bases between. The CDR3 sequence: CAWSWDRNQPQHF. Here the CDR3 DNA reads TGTGCCTGGAGTTGGGATAGGAACCAGCCCCAGCATTTT. Filled out from reference TRBV30 and TRBJ1-5, the complete variable domain reads SQTIHQWPATLVQPVGSPLSLECTVEGTSNPNLYWYRQAAGRGLQLLFYSVGIGQISSEVPQNLSASRPQDRQFILSSKKLLLSDSGFYLCAWSWDRNQPQHFGDGTRLSIL.